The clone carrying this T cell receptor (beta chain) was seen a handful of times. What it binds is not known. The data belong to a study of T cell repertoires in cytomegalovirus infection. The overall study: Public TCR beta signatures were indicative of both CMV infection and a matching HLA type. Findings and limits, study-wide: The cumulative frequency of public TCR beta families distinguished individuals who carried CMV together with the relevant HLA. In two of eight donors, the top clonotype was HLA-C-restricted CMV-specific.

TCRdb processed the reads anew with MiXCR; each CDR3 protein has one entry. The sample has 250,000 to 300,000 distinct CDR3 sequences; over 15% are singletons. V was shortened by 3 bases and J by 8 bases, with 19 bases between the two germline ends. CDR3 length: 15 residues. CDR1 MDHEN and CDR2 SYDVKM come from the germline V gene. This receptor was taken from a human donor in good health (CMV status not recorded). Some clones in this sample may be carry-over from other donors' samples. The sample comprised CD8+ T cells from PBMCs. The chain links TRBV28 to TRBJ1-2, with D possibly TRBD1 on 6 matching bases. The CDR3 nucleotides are TGTGCCAGCAGTTTTTCGGGGGGCCTTGTGGTGGGCTACACCTTC. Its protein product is CASSFSGGLVVGYTF.